This T cell receptor (beta chain) comes out of a study of identical twins. TCRdb redid the calling of the 5' RACE reads with MiXCR, one entry per CDR3 protein. The top ten hold about 0.3% of the sample, which has 1.5 million to 2 million distinct CDR3 sequences, 32% seen once. Germline V gene lookup returns CDR1 DFQATT and CDR2 SNEGSKA (reference sequence). This CDR3 has 14 residues. Trimming removed 6 bases at V and 8 bases at J, with 21 bases between. The chain links TRBV20-1 to TRBJ2-3; D is perhaps TRBD2 (7 bases). This TCR was recovered from a newborn girl in good health. The sample taken for sequencing was cord blood. The CDR3 coding sequence is TGCAGTGCAACCTACAGGGCGGGGGCAGGTACGCAGTATTTT. Its protein product is CSATYRAGAGTQYF.